Shown below are 24 T cell receptor beta chains from a single sample sequenced in a study of T-cell reconstitution after alpha-beta-depleted transplantation in children (dated by TCRdb to 2016 to 2017). The treatment or condition label, read with the paper, signifies: allogeneic hematopoietic cell transplantation with graft depleted of TCRalphabeta T cells and CD19 B cells. The library was produced with PCR. Instrument on record: Illumina HiSeq 2500. Molecular barcoding was employed in the preparation of TCR libraries, with unique molecular identifiers being used to normalize TCRbeta repertoire quantification. TCRdb reran the public reads through fastp at Q25 and MiXCR, keeping productive beta chains. Each CDR3 protein gets just one entry, which takes the most common genes and DNA from the rows behind it. The table for this sample lists 250,000 to 400,000 distinct CDR3 sequences; approximately 23% of them were counted only once. The biggest ten clones account for roughly 11% of the sample.

The sequenced sample was PBMCs, mostly from graft donor cells, obtained 180 days after TCRalphabeta/CD19-depleted stem cell transplant. These receptors were obtained from a male patient younger than 18 who had a stem cell transplant for acute lymphoblastic leukemia, so the T cells may come from the graft donor.

A few counts support this clonotype. The V and J genes are TRBV5-6 and TRBJ1-1; D unclear. Per the germline V gene, CDR1 is SGHDT and CDR2 is YYEEEE. The CDR3 is 17 residues long. The V gene lost 2 bases and the J gene lost 0 bases, with 17 bases spanning the gap. DNA for the CDR3: TGTGCCAGCAGCTTCGAAGGCTTTCCCTACATGAACACTGAAGCTTTCTTT. Encoded protein: CASSFEGFPYMNTEAFF.

The gene calls are TRBV29-1 and TRBJ2-1; the match to TRBD2 covers 11 bases. The CDR3 covers 16 residues. V was clipped by 1 base and J by 5 bases; unmatched bases: 7. CDR1 and CDR2 (germline): SQVTM, ANQGSEA. Written as DNA, the CDR3 is TGCAGCGTTGAAGGGAGGTTAGCGGGAGGGAACAATGAGCAGTTCTTC. Protein product: CSVEGRLAGGNNEQFF.

V and J are TRBV4-1 and TRBJ2-5; D call uncertain. In germline, CDR1 is MGHRA, CDR2 YSYEKL. This CDR3 is 14 amino acids long. Trimming took off 1 base at V and 5 bases at J, with 11 bases between the two ends. CDR3 DNA: TGCGCCAGCAGCCAAGGATCTCAGAGGGAGACCCAGTACTTC. Protein sequence: CASSQGSQRETQYF.

This clonotype has only a few counts. The V gene is TRBV12-3 or TRBV12-4, the J gene TRBJ2-7, with 12 positions matching TRBD2. Trimming cost V 5 bases and J 2 bases; bases outside gene matches: 1. The CDR3 runs to 14 residues. CDR3 loop: CASSRTSGTYEQYF. In DNA form, the CDR3 reads TGTGCCAGCAGTCGGACTAGCGGGACCTACGAGCAGTACTTC.

Comment on this clonotype: A much larger clone sits a single nucleotide away, making a read error possible. The rearrangement links TRBV12-3 or TRBV12-4 to TRBJ2-2; 9 bases fit TRBD1. There are 16 residues in the CDR3. V shed 1 base and J 5 bases; nucleotides not matched to a gene: 5. Written as DNA, the CDR3 is TGTGCCAGCAGTTTAGTCGACAGGGGGTGTACCGGGGAGCTGTTTTTT. Translation gives CASSLVDRGCTGELFF.

This clonotype occurred a few times. The chain recombines TRBV27 with TRBJ2-7; TRBD2 might be the D (5 bases). The CDR3 totals 14 residues. Germline CDR1 reads MNHEY; CDR2 reads SMNVEV (reference sequence). Trimming shortened V by 3 bases and J by 4 bases, and 13 bases separated the two germline ends. In nucleotides, the CDR3 is TGTGCCAGCAGTTTTAGTTCTAGCAGGTACGAGCAGTACTTC. Amino acids: CASSFSSSRYEQYF.

The chain is built from TRBV15 and TRBJ2-2; either TRBD1 or TRBD2 may fit D (5 bases each). Deletions cut 0 bases from V and 2 bases from J, with 16 bases between. In germline, CDR1 is LNHNV, CDR2 YYDKDF (reference sequence). The CDR3 is 18 amino acids. The CDR3 DNA follows: TGTGCCACCAGCAGAGACCTGGGGGTGGTTATTAACACCGGGGAGCTGTTTTTT. Translating gives CATSRDLGVVINTGELFF. The variable domain in full, with the rest retrieved from reference TRBV15 and TRBJ2-2, is DAMVIQNPRYQVTQFGKPVTLSCSQTLNHNVMYWYQQKSSQAPKLLFHYYDKDFNNEADTPDNFQSRRPNTSFCFLDIRSPGLGDTAMYLCATSRDLGVVINTGELFFGEGSRLTVL.

This clonotype was observed a handful of times. The genes are TRBV7-9 and TRBJ2-6; D gene uncertain. Germline CDR1 SEHNR, CDR2 FQNEAQ (reference sequence). The CDR3 is 15 residues long. Trimming shortened V by 4 bases and J by 3 bases, and 10 bases separated the two germline ends. CDR3 sequence: CASSSSLRGANVLTF. In nucleotides, the CDR3 is TGTGCCAGCAGCTCCAGCCTTCGTGGGGCCAACGTCCTGACTTTC.

This clonotype has only a few counts. This chain connects TRBV4-1 to TRBJ2-3, with 8 bases identical to TRBD1. CDR1 MGHRA and CDR2 YSYEKL come from the germline V gene. J gave up 3 bases and V 4 bases, and 9 bases lay outside the gene matches. The CDR3 runs 16 residues. The CDR3: CASSLRTGRDTDTQYF. The CDR3 coding sequence is TGCGCCAGCAGCCTCCGGACAGGGCGGGATACAGATACGCAGTATTTT.

The V gene is TRBV6-5, the J gene TRBJ2-5, with TRBD1 as a possible D gene (5 bases). Germline V gene lookup returns CDR1 MNHEY and CDR2 SVGAGI. Trimming cost V 0 bases and J 3 bases, with 11 bases left between them. CDR3 size: 15 residues. The CDR3 region is CASSYSGRQKETQYF. The CDR3 DNA reads as TGTGCCAGCAGTTACTCAGGAAGACAGAAAGAGACCCAGTACTTC.

V and J are TRBV15 and TRBJ2-6, with D possibly TRBD1 on 6 matching bases. The CDR3 has 18 amino acids. The germline V gene encodes CDR1 LNHNV and CDR2 YYDKDF (reference sequence). Deletions cut 0 bases from V and 2 bases from J, with 14 bases between. The CDR3 loop reads CATSRDSWGQAGANVLTF. The CDR3 DNA reads as TGTGCCACCAGCAGAGATTCGTGGGGGCAGGCTGGGGCCAACGTCCTGACTTTC.

The chain is built from TRBV24-1 and TRBJ2-1; 10 bases line up with TRBD2. Germline CDR1 and CDR2: KGHDR and SFDVKD. The CDR3 length is 15 residues. V was clipped by 6 bases and J by 2 bases; unmatched bases: 3. The DNA of the CDR3 is TGTGCCACCAGTAGCGGGAGGGCCCCCTACAATGAGCAGTTCTTC. It yields the protein CATSSGRAPYNEQFF.

This clonotype was observed a few times. The chain carries TRBV12-3 or TRBV12-4 and TRBJ2-4; D is tentatively TRBD1 or TRBD2 (5 bases each). Trimming left V 3 bases short and J 1 base short, with 10 bases between. There are 15 residues in the CDR3. CDR3 DNA: TGTGCCAGCAGTTTCTGGGACGTTGCCAAAAACATTCAGTACTTC. Its protein is CASSFWDVAKNIQYF.

V is TRBV29-1 and J is TRBJ2-7, with 8 bases identical to TRBD1. In germline, CDR1 is SQVTM, CDR2 ANQGSEA. After removal of 4 bases from V and 2 bases from J, the junction contained 7 bases not matched to a gene. This CDR3 contains 14 residues. The CDR3 DNA reads as TGCAGCGTTGCCCCCCGACAGGGGACCTACGAGCAGTACTTC. Translated: CSVAPRQGTYEQYF.

The chain joins TRBV24-1 to TRBJ2-2, with 8 bases that match TRBD1. The CDR3 has 17 amino acids. Germline V gene data show CDR1 as KGHDR and CDR2 as SFDVKD. V was clipped by 4 bases and J by 3 bases; unmatched bases: 9. The CDR3 protein is CATSDPPATGDTGELFF. In DNA form, the CDR3 reads TGTGCCACCAGTGACCCCCCGGCGACAGGGGACACCGGGGAGCTGTTTTTT.

This chain joins TRBV7-9 and TRBJ2-5, with 7 bases lining up with TRBD2. This CDR3 is built from 16 residues. J lost 4 bases, V lost 7 bases, and 15 bases had no gene match. The germline V gene encodes CDR1 SEHNR and CDR2 FQNEAQ (reference sequence). The DNA of the CDR3 is TGTGCCAGCACGGGAGGATGGGGAGAGGGAAGAGAGACCCAGTACTTC. Protein: CASTGGWGEGRETQYF.

The rearrangement joins TRBV20-1 to TRBJ2-7, with TRBD2 identical over 16 bases. The V gene end was trimmed by 5 bases and the J gene end by 4 bases; junction bases not matched to a gene: 14. Germline CDR1 and CDR2: DFQATT and SNEGSKA (reference sequence). CDR3 length: 18 amino acids. The CDR3 nucleotides are TGCAGTGCTCAGGGGACTAGCGGGAGGGCCCTCTGGACTTACGAGCAGTACTTC. Protein product: CSAQGTSGRALWTYEQYF.

This clonotype was recorded only once. The chain uses TRBV19 and TRBJ2-7; D might be TRBD2 (6 bases). The length of the CDR3 is 14 residues. Germline V gene lookup returns CDR1 LNHDA and CDR2 SQIVND (reference sequence). Trimming cost V 5 bases and J 1 base, with 12 bases left between them. CDR3 sequence reads: CASSLREWSYEQYF. Here the CDR3 DNA reads TGTGCCAGTAGTTTACGGGAGTGGTCCTACGAGCAGTACTTC.

V and J are TRBV15 and TRBJ2-2; D ambiguous. Germline V gene data show CDR1 as LNHNV and CDR2 as YYDKDF (reference sequence). V lost 1 base to trimming and J lost 4 bases, with 10 bases between them. The CDR3 has 15 amino acids. Written as DNA, the CDR3 is TGTGCCACCAGCAGAGCTGCGCCGATCACCGGGGAGCTGTTTTTT. The encoded protein is CATSRAAPITGELFF.

The J gene is TRBJ2-5, the V gene TRBV5-5; maybe TRBD1 (6 bases). Per germline, CDR1 SGHKS and CDR2 YYEKEE (reference sequence). This CDR3 comprises 15 residues. Between the trimmed V and J ends, which lost 6 bases and 5 bases, there was a span of 20 bases. For the CDR3, the DNA is TGTGCCAGCATGCGACTGTCAGGGGAATTTGAGACCCAGTACTTC. Translating it yields CASMRLSGEFETQYF.

This chain joins TRBV7-2 and TRBJ1-6; TRBD1 matches at 7 bases. V was pared by 2 bases and J by 7 bases, with 17 bases of the junction left unmatched. CDR1 is SGHTA and CDR2 is FQGNSA in the germline V gene. The CDR3 runs to 19 residues. The CDR3 spells CASSLRGYTRDRLNSPLHF. For the CDR3, the DNA is TGTGCCAGCAGCTTACGCGGGTACACGCGGGACAGACTGAATTCACCCCTCCACTTT. Full variable domain (rest looked up from reference TRBV7-2 and TRBJ1-6): GAGVSQSPSNKVTEKGKDVELRCDPISGHTALYWYRQSLGQGLEFLIYFQGNSAPDKSGLPSDRFSAERTGGSVSTLTIQRTQQEDSAVYLCASSLRGYTRDRLNSPLHFGNGTRLTVT.

V gene TRBV5-6 combines with J gene TRBJ2-7, with TRBD1 matching 7 bases. Per germline, CDR1 SGHDT and CDR2 YYEEEE. This CDR3 spans 14 amino acids. V was pared by 4 bases and J by 1 base, with 5 bases of the junction left unmatched. The CDR3 DNA is TGTGCCAGCAGCCTAGGGACAGATTCCTACGAGCAGTACTTC. Protein: CASSLGTDSYEQYF.

This clonotype has more than one count but fewer than ten. The chain employs TRBV24-1 and TRBJ2-3; 12 nucleotides line up with TRBD2. Germline assignment: CDR1 KGHDR and CDR2 SFDVKD. The CDR3 covers 17 residues. V shed 4 bases, J shed 3 bases, and the junction held 7 bases outside the gene matches. For the CDR3, the DNA is TGTGCCACCAGTGACCCCCATGGACTAGCGGGAACAGATACGCAGTATTTT. This translates into CATSDPHGLAGTDTQYF.

V is TRBV20-1 and J is TRBJ1-3, with D possibly TRBD1 on 5 matching bases. The CDR3 sequence is 15 residues long. Trimming cost V 1 base and J 0 bases, with 10 bases left between them. Germline V CDR1 and CDR2: DFQATT, SNEGSKA (reference sequence). CDR3 DNA sequence: TGCAGTGCTAGAGGGAGGGGCCCCTCTGGAAACACCATATATTTT. Translated: CSARGRGPSGNTIYF.